One sample yielded the 24 T cell receptor beta chains listed below, sequenced in a study of molecular identifiers for immune sequencing clone quantification. From the PCR reads, TCRdb called clonotypes with MiXCR, one entry per CDR3 protein. The sample includes 75,000 to 95,000 distinct CDR3 sequences, roughly 25% of them seen just once. The source material was naive CD8+ T cells from blood, with Jurkat cell RNA spiked in. Subset specified: FACS-sorted CD8+CD4-CCR7+CD45RA+ naive T cells. The receptors derive from a human donor in good health. Some libraries in this study had Jurkat cell RNA spiked in.

The V call is TRBV9, the J call TRBJ2-3; no definite D call. Germline CDR1 SGDLS, CDR2 YYNGEE. V shed 0 bases and J shed 7 bases, with 12 bases lying between them. This CDR3 has 14 residues. This CDR3 is CASSVEAKPNTQYF. CDR3 DNA: TGTGCCAGCAGCGTAGAGGCTAAGCCAAATACGCAGTATTTT. Complete variable domain (other parts from reference TRBV9 and TRBJ2-3): DSGVTQTPKHLITATGQRVTLRCSPRSGDLSVYWYQQSLDQGLQFLIQYYNGEERAKGNILERFSAQQFPDLHSELNLSSLELGDSALYFCASSVEAKPNTQYFGPGTRLTVL.

The sample holds a few counts of this clonotype. V is TRBV7-2 and J is TRBJ2-1; D is unresolved. This CDR3 comprises 13 residues. Trimming shortened V by 5 bases and J by 2 bases, and 7 bases separated the two germline ends. Germline lookup yields CDR1 SGHTA and CDR2 FQGNSA. The CDR3, as DNA: TGTGCCAGCAGCCCAACGGCCTACAATGAGCAGTTCTTC. This translates into CASSPTAYNEQFF.

The CDR3 is CASSAANQPQHF. The CDR3 coding sequence is TGTGCCAGCAGTGCCGCGAATCAGCCCCAGCATTTT. The rearrangement joins TRBV6-2 or TRBV6-3 to TRBJ1-5, with D uncertain. This CDR3 comprises 12 residues. Germline V lookup: CDR1 MNHEY, CDR2 SVGEGT. Trimming cost V 5 bases and J 4 bases, with 6 bases left between them.

This clonotype was found many times. The rearrangement links TRBV6-6 to TRBJ2-1; unclear D gene. Germline values: CDR1 MNHNY, CDR2 SVGAGI (reference sequence). The CDR3 is 12 amino acids. Trimming took 2 bases from V and 9 from J, leaving 8 bases between them. The CDR3 loop reads CASSYVGFEQFF. CDR3 coding DNA: TGTGCCAGCAGTTACGTGGGGTTTGAGCAGTTCTTC.

This clonotype was detected a few times. The rearrangement uses TRBV29-1 and TRBJ2-1, with a tentative D call TRBD2 (5 bases). Germline V CDR1 and CDR2: SQVTM, ANQGSEA. Trimming pared 5 bases from V and 14 bases from J, leaving 16 bases between. The CDR3 has 11 amino acids. In DNA, the CDR3 is TGCAGCGTTTTAGGCCGGGAAGAGGAGTTCTTC. It yields the protein CSVLGREEEFF.

This clonotype was seen only a few times. The V gene is TRBV10-1, the J gene TRBJ2-1; D is undetermined. V was cut by 7 bases and J by 0 bases, with 16 bases left in between. Looked up from germline, CDR1 is WNHNN and CDR2 is SYGVQD (reference sequence). The CDR3 is made up of 16 amino acids. The CDR3 loop reads CASIGSGRSSYNEQFF. CDR3 coding DNA: TGCGCCAGCATAGGGTCGGGCCGGAGCTCCTACAATGAGCAGTTCTTC.

To note about this clonotype: A much larger clone lies a single base off, so this may be a read error. This chain uses TRBV28 with TRBJ1-5, with D unclear. This CDR3 comprises 11 residues. In germline, CDR1 is MDHEN, CDR2 SYDVKM. CDR3 bases: TGTGCCAGCAGTTTAGGTCAGCCCCAGCAGTTT. It yields the protein CASSLGQPQQF.

In this sample, this clonotype turned up many times. The V gene is TRBV5-1, the J gene TRBJ2-5; TRBD1 agrees at 9 bases. The CDR3 loop spans 15 amino acids. Germline loops: CDR1 SGHRS, CDR2 YFSETQ. Germline trimming cut 1 base from V and 1 base from J; bases unmatched to any gene: 2. The CDR3 loop is CASSLLTGGQETQYF. CDR3 sequence (DNA): TGCGCCAGCAGCTTGTTGACAGGGGGCCAAGAGACCCAGTACTTC.

This clonotype was found many times. The chain uses TRBV5-1 and TRBJ1-3, with D possibly being TRBD1 (6 bases). The V gene lost 6 bases and the J gene lost 0 bases, with 16 bases spanning the gap. The CDR3 has 16 amino acids. The germline V gene has CDR1 SGHRS and CDR2 YFSETQ. CDR3 DNA: TGCGCCAGCACGCGGGACATAGCCTCCTCTGGAAACACCATATATTTT. Protein product: CASTRDIASSGNTIYF.

In its sample, this clonotype was seen a few times. V is TRBV5-5 and J is TRBJ1-1; D is possibly TRBD1 (5 bases). Trimming removed 0 bases from V and 10 bases from J, with 16 bases in between. CDR3 size: 14 residues. The V gene's germline CDR1 is SGHKS and CDR2 YYEKEE (reference sequence). CDR3 sequence: CASSLDVGDPGAFF. The CDR3, as DNA: TGTGCCAGCAGCTTGGATGTGGGGGACCCCGGAGCTTTCTTT.

This clonotype was picked up a small number of times. The V call is TRBV12-3 or TRBV12-4, the J call TRBJ2-7; unclear D gene. CDR3 length equals 13 residues. V gave up 2 bases and J gave up 1 base, with 6 bases separating them. The CDR3 sequence: CASSLINSYEQYF. The CDR3 DNA sequence: TGTGCCAGCAGTTTAATCAATTCCTACGAGCAGTACTTC.

This clonotype was picked up many times. The chain couples TRBV20-1 to TRBJ2-7; 7 nucleotides match TRBD1. Germline V gene sequence: CDR1 DFQATT, CDR2 SNEGSKA (reference sequence). With V trimmed by 6 bases and J by 3 bases, 2 bases remained unmatched. The CDR3 consists of 11 residues. CDR3 in amino acids: CSARQGYEQYF. In DNA form, the CDR3 reads TGCAGTGCCCGACAGGGCTACGAGCAGTACTTC.

This clonotype was counted many times. The chain recombines TRBV5-1 with TRBJ2-5; D uncertain. With 4 bases removed from V and 3 bases from J, the gap between germline ends came to 10 bases. The germline gives CDR1 SGHRS, CDR2 YFSETQ. This CDR3 is built from 13 residues. In nucleotides, the CDR3 is TGCGCCAGCAGCCTCGCGGCAGAAGAGACCCAGTACTTC. It yields the protein CASSLAAEETQYF.

This clonotype was observed once. At one boundary the junction diverges from the germline segment, which might be a read error. V usage is TRBV6-2 or TRBV6-3 and J usage is TRBJ2-3, with 7 bases identical to TRBD2. This CDR3 has 17 residues. Per the germline V gene, CDR1 is MNHEY and CDR2 is SVGEGT. CDR3 loop: CTSSYYSLAESTDTQYF. The CDR3 DNA reads TGTACCAGCAGTTACTATAGTCTAGCGGAGAGCACAGATACGCAGTATTTT.

This clonotype has a handful of counts. The V and J genes are TRBV14 and TRBJ2-4; the D gene could be TRBD1 or TRBD2 (5 bases each). The V gene lost 4 bases and the J gene lost 7 bases, with 5 bases spanning the gap. This CDR3 region has 11 residues. Germline values: CDR1 SGHDN, CDR2 FVKESK. The CDR3 DNA is TGTGCCAGCAGCCGGGGGAACATTCAGTACTTC. Translated: CASSRGNIQYF.

This clonotype was seen more than once but under ten times. The rearrangement links TRBV21-1 to TRBJ1-5; the listed D gene, TRBD1, was not tested against the DNA. TRBV21-1 is a pseudogene. CDR3 length equals 22 residues. CDR3 loop: CASSNRDRVASHNFTSNQPQHF. DNA of the CDR3: TGTGCCAGCAGCAACCGGGACAGGGTGGCTTCCCACAATTTTACTAGCAATCAGCCCCAGCATTTT.

This clonotype was counted at least ten times. The genes are TRBV12-3 or TRBV12-4 and TRBJ1-1, with D unresolved. This CDR3 has 14 amino acids. Deletions cut 6 bases from V and 1 base from J, with 12 bases between. CDR3 nucleotide sequence: TGTGCCAGCAGGGACCCCCTTTGGAACACTGAAGCTTTCTTT. It translates to CASRDPLWNTEAFF.

About this clonotype: This may be a read error: a much more frequent sequence differs by one nucleotide. This chain joins TRBV7-3 and TRBJ2-3; D remains unclear. CDR3 length equals 13 residues. Germline assignment: CDR1 SGHTA and CDR2 FQGTGA. Here the CDR3 reads CASSYASTETQYF. The CDR3 DNA follows: TGTGCCAGCAGCTATGCAAGCACAGAAACGCAGTATTTT.

Here the CDR3 reads CASSLAPSDGNTIYF. The DNA of the CDR3 is TGTGCCAGCAGCTTAGCGCCTTCCGATGGAAACACCATATATTTT. V usage is TRBV7-9 and J usage is TRBJ1-3; D remains unclear. Germline CDR1 and CDR2: SEHNR and FQNEAQ (reference sequence). The V end was cut by 0 bases, the J end by 3 bases, with 9 bases between. This CDR3 spans 15 amino acids.

V usage is TRBV20-1 and J usage is TRBJ2-2; 10 positions agree with TRBD2. V was clipped by 0 bases and J by 4 bases; unmatched bases: 8. This CDR3 spans 17 amino acids. The germline V gene has CDR1 DFQATT and CDR2 SNEGSKA (reference sequence). This CDR3 is CSARDKRGGPGTGELFF. The CDR3 DNA follows: TGCAGTGCTAGAGATAAGCGGGGGGGCCCAGGCACCGGGGAGCTGTTTTTT.

Worth noting for this clonotype: A much larger clone differs by one base, so this may be a read error. V gene TRBV6-2 or TRBV6-3 combines with J gene TRBJ2-5; D is undetermined. The CDR3 sequence is 15 residues long. The germline V gene has CDR1 MNHEY and CDR2 SVGEGT. Trimming removed 5 bases at V and 5 bases at J, with 18 bases between. The CDR3 DNA reads as TGTGCCAGCAGTAAACTCATCACCTCCCGGGAGACCCAGTACTTC. It is translated as CASSKLITSRETQYF.

This clonotype was seen at least ten times. The J gene is TRBJ2-5, the V gene TRBV29-1; D is unresolved. Germline V CDR1 and CDR2: SQVTM, ANQGSEA. This CDR3 is 11 amino acids long. Trimming took 4 bases from V and 4 from J, leaving 7 bases between them. Here the CDR3 reads CSVVRPETQYF. The CDR3 DNA reads TGCAGCGTTGTCCGCCCAGAGACCCAGTACTTC.

The sample holds a few counts of this clonotype. The chain has TRBV20-1 and TRBJ2-3; 13 nucleotides line up with TRBD2. The CDR3 totals 19 residues. The germline V gene has CDR1 DFQATT and CDR2 SNEGSKA (reference sequence). Losses at the gene ends were 5 bases for V and 3 bases for J; bases not matched to a gene: 17. The CDR3 region has the DNA TGCAGTGCTGAGGTGGCGGGAGGACTAGCGGGAGAGGGAACAGATACGCAGTATTTT. Amino acids: CSAEVAGGLAGEGTDTQYF.

The chain joins TRBV2 to TRBJ2-7; TRBD2 matches 7 bases. CDR1 is SNHLY and CDR2 is FYNNEI in the germline V gene. With V trimmed by 0 bases and J by 2 bases, 4 bases remained unmatched. This CDR3 has 15 amino acids. CDR3 loop: CASSEAPGLAYEQYF. The CDR3 nucleotides read TGTGCCAGCAGTGAAGCCCCCGGACTAGCCTACGAGCAGTACTTC.